The table lists the clone carrying this T cell receptor beta chain with many counts. Its antigen is not known. Breast cancer patients provided tissue from their axillary draining lymph nodes. This sample was included in a study of breast tumors, draining lymph nodes, adjacent tissues. The study, taken as a whole, reports: The data were judged consistent with most tumor T cells coming from lymph node and expanding in tumor. Compared with basal-like, luminal-like tumors shared significantly more repertoire with nontumor tissue. Compared with lymph nodes, tumors were less diverse; compared with nontumor tissue, more. That most tumor T cells come from lymph nodes remained unproven.

TCRdb redid the calling of the multiplex PCR reads with MiXCR, one entry per CDR3 protein. The data show about 100,000 distinct CDR3 sequences, 21% seen once. The sequence came from a female donor with breast cancer. Some clones in this sample may be carry-over from other donors' samples. The sequencing sample was made of axillary lymph node tissue.

CDR3 loop: CASRGGGYTF. As DNA, the CDR3 is TGTGCCAGCAGGGGCGGGGGCTACACCTTC. V usage is TRBV2 and J usage is TRBJ1-2; no clear D gene. This CDR3 has 10 residues. Per germline, CDR1 SNHLY and CDR2 FYNNEI. Trimming removed 6 bases at V and 8 bases at J, with 7 bases between.